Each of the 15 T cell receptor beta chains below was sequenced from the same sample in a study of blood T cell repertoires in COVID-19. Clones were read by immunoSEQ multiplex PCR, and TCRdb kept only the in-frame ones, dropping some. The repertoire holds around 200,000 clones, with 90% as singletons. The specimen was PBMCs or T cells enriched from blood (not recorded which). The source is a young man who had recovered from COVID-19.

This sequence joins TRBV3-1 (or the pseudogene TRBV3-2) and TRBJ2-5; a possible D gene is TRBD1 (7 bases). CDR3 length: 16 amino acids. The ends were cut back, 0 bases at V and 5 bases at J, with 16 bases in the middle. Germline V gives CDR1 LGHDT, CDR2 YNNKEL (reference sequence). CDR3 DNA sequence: TGTGCCAGCAGCCAAGATAGGAGGGGGCGCTCTGAGACCCAGTACTTC. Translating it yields CASSQDRRGRSETQYF.

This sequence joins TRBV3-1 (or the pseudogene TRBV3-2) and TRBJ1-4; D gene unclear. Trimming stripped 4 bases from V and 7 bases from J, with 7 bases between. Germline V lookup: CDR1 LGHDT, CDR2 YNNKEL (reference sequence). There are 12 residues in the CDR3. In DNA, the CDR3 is TGTGCCAGCAGCCCCCTAGGTGAAAAACTGTTTTTT. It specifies CASSPLGEKLFF.

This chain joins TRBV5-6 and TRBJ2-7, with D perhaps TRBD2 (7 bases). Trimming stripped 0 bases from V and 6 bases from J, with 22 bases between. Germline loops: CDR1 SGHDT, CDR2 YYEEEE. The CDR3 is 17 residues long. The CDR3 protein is CASSLGGLGGGSSEQYF. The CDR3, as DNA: TGTGCCAGCAGCTTGGGAGGACTAGGGGGAGGTTCTTCCGAGCAGTACTTC.

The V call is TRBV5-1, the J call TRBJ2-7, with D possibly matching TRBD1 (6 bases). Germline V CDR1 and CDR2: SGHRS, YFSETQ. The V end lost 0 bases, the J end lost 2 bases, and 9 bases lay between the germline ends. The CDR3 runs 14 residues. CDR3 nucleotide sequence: TGCGCCAGCAGCTTGGTTGGGGGCACCTACGAGCAGTACTTC. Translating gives CASSLVGGTYEQYF.

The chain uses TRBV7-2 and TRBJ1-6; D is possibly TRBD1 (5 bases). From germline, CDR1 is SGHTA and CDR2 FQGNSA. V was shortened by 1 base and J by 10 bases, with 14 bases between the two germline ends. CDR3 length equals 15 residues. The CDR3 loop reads CASSLVGQGTSPLHF. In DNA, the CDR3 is TGTGCCAGCAGCTTAGTAGGGCAGGGCACATCACCCCTCCACTTT.

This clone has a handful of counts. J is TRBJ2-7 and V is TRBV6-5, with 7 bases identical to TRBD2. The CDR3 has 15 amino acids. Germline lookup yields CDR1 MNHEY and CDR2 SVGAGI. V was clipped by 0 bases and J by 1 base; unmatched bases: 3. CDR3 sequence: CASSYSAGESYEQYF. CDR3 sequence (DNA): TGTGCCAGCAGTTACTCGGCGGGGGAGTCCTACGAGCAGTACTTC.

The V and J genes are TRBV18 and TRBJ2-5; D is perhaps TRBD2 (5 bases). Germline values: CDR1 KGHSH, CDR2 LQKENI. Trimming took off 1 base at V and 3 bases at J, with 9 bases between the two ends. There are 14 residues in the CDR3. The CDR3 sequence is CASSPRTEKETQYF. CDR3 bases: TGTGCCAGCTCACCACGGACTGAAAAAGAGACCCAGTACTTC. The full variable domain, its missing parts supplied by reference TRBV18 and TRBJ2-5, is NAGVMQNPRHLVRRRGQEARLRCSPMKGHSHVYWYRQLPEEGLKFMVYLQKENIIDESGMPKERFSAEFPKEGPSILRIQQVVRGDSAAYFCASSPRTEKETQYFGPGTRLLVL.

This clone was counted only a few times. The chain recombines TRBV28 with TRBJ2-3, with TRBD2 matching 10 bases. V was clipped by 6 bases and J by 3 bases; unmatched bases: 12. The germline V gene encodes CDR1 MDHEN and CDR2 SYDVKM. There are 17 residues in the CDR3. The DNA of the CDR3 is TGTGCCAGCAGCACCTACATGGGACTAGCGAAGACAGATACGCAGTATTTT. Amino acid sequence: CASSTYMGLAKTDTQYF.

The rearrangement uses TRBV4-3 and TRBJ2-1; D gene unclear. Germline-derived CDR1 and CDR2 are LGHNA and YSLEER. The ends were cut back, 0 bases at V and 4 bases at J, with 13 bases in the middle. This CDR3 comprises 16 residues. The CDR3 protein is CASSQDPRNKYNEQFF. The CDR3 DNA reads TGCGCCAGCAGCCAAGATCCGAGAAATAAATACAATGAGCAGTTCTTC.

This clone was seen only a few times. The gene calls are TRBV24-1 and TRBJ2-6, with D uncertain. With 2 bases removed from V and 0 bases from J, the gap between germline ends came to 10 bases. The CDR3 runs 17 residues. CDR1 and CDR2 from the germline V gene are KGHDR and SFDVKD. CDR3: CATSDSDISSGANVLTF. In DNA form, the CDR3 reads TGTGCCACCAGTGATTCAGACATCAGCTCTGGGGCCAACGTCCTGACTTTC.

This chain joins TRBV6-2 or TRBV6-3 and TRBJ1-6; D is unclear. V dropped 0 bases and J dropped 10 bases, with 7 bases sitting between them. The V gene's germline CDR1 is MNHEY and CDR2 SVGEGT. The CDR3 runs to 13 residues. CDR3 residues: CASSYSRGSPLHF. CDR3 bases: TGTGCCAGCAGTTACTCTCGGGGATCACCCCTCCACTTT.

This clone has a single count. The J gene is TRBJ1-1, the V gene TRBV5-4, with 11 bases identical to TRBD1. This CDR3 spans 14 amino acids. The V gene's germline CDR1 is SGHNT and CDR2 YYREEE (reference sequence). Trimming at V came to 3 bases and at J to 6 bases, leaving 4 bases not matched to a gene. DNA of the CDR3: TGTGCCAGCAGCTGGGGGACAGGGGGTTCTGAAGCTTTCTTT. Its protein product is CASSWGTGGSEAFF.

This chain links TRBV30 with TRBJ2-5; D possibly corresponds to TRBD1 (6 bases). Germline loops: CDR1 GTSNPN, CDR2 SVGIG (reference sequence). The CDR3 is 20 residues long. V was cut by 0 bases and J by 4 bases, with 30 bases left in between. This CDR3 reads CAWSVQGPGPIIRVGETQYF. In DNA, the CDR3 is TGTGCCTGGAGTGTACAGGGACCGGGACCCATCATTCGAGTTGGAGAGACCCAGTACTTC. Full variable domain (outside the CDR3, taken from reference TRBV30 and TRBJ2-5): SQTIHQWPATLVQPVGSPLSLECTVEGTSNPNLYWYRQAAGRGLQLLFYSVGIGQISSEVPQNLSASRPQDRQFILSSKKLLLSDSGFYLCAWSVQGPGPIIRVGETQYFGPGTRLLVL.

The CDR3 is CASSFSGAVFETQYF. As DNA, the CDR3 is TGTGCCAGCAGCTTTAGCGGGGCCGTGTTTGAGACCCAGTACTTC. V is TRBV3-1 (or the pseudogene TRBV3-2) and J is TRBJ2-5; 8 bases fit TRBD2. Germline V gene sequence: CDR1 LGHDT, CDR2 YNNKEL (reference sequence). V shed 5 bases, J shed 5 bases, and the junction held 10 bases outside the gene matches. This CDR3 region has 15 residues.

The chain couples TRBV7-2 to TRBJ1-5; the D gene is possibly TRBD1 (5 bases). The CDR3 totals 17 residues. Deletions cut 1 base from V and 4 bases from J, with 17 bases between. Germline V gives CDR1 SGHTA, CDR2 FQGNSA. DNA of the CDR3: TGTGCCAGCAGCTTAGATTACGGGGGAGCCACTAATCAGCCCCAGCATTTT. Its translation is CASSLDYGGATNQPQHF. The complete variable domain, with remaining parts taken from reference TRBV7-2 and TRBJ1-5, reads GAGVSQSPSNKVTEKGKDVELRCDPISGHTALYWYRQSLGQGLEFLIYFQGNSAPDKSGLPSDRFSAERTGGSVSTLTIQRTQQEDSAVYLCASSLDYGGATNQPQHFGDGTRLSIL.